One and the same sample provided the 11 T cell receptor beta chains below, sequenced in a study of T cells after yellow fever vaccination (dated by TCRdb to the late 2010s). Explained via the paper, the treatment or condition label denotes: live attenuated yellow fever vaccine strain. Library preparation used 5' RACE. The data were produced on an Illumina NovaSeq 6000. TCRdb trimmed public reads at Q25 via fastp, called clones via MiXCR and kept in-frame beta chains. Each record represents a unique CDR3 protein, reported with the most common genes and DNA among its rows. Recorded for this sample are under 250,000 distinct CDR3 sequences; about 3% of them occurred a single time. Roughly 3% of the sample is taken by the ten largest. The specimen comprised CD4+ T cells sorted from PBMCs, sampled 10 days after the yellow fever booster vaccination. The receptor set was obtained from a man aged 18 to 30 who received the YFV17D yellow fever vaccine.

In its sample, this clonotype was seen many times. The chain recombines TRBV12-3 or TRBV12-4 with TRBJ2-5; unclear D gene. V lost 5 bases, J lost 5 bases, and 12 bases lay in between. CDR3 length: 13 residues. The CDR3 spells CASSPSAGETQYF. For the CDR3, the DNA is TGTGCCAGCAGTCCTTCGGCCGGGGAGACCCAGTACTTC.

This clonotype was counted many times. The chain joins TRBV6-1 to TRBJ2-7; D not resolved. V was clipped by 5 bases and J by 3 bases, with 20 bases between them. The CDR3 totals 16 residues. The germline CDR1 and CDR2 sequences are MNHNS and SASEGT. DNA for the CDR3: TGTGCCAGCAGTACGGCCGCAGGCGGAAATCTCTACGAGCAGTACTTC. Its translation is CASSTAAGGNLYEQYF.

Regarding this clonotype: It may be a read error: a sequence one base away is much more abundant. This rearrangement joins TRBV7-2 to TRBJ2-5, with TRBD1 as a possible D gene (6 bases). V lost 6 bases, J lost 10 bases, and 24 bases lay in between. The CDR3 has 15 residues. Germline V gene lookup returns CDR1 SGHTA and CDR2 FQGNSA. The DNA of the CDR3 is TGTGCCAGCAGATTTGGGTTCGGACAGTTGGTTTTCCAGTACTTC. Translation: CASRFGFGQLVFQYF.

This clonotype occurred many times. The chain joins TRBV7-2 to TRBJ1-1, with no clear D. This CDR3 has 13 amino acids. Per the germline V gene, CDR1 is SGHTA and CDR2 is FQGNSA. Trimming pared 6 bases from V and 0 bases from J, leaving 8 bases between. In DNA, the CDR3 is TGTGCCAGCAGTAGAAACTTGAACACTGAAGCTTTCTTT. It is translated as CASSRNLNTEAFF. The whole variable domain, remainder taken from reference TRBV7-2 and TRBJ1-1, is GAGVSQSPSNKVTEKGKDVELRCDPISGHTALYWYRQSLGQGLEFLIYFQGNSAPDKSGLPSDRFSAERTGGSVSTLTIQRTQQEDSAVYLCASSRNLNTEAFFGQGTRLTVV.

This clonotype was picked up many times. The J gene is TRBJ1-1, the V gene TRBV10-3; D gene uncertain. The CDR3 loop spans 13 amino acids. Germline assignment: CDR1 ENHRY and CDR2 SYGVKD. The V end lost 4 bases, the J end lost 5 bases, and 11 bases lay between the germline ends. CDR3 DNA: TGTGCCATCAGTGCTCAGGCAAGGACTGAAGCTTTCTTT. It codes for CAISAQARTEAFF.

This clonotype was seen repeatedly, ten times or more. V is TRBV6-5 and J is TRBJ2-3; TRBD2 is a possible D gene (5 bases). This CDR3 has 15 amino acids. Trimming shortened V by 5 bases and J by 3 bases, and 15 bases separated the two germline ends. In germline, CDR1 is MNHEY, CDR2 SVGAGI. The CDR3 reads CASSPGPGRTDTQYF. The CDR3 bases are TGTGCCAGCAGTCCGGGCCCGGGAAGAACAGATACGCAGTATTTT.

The chain recombines TRBV12-3 or TRBV12-4 with TRBJ1-2; no clear D gene. CDR3 length: 13 amino acids. V lost 2 bases, J lost 4 bases, and 8 bases lay in between. This CDR3 is CASSLMHSYGYTF. The CDR3 region has the DNA TGTGCCAGCAGTTTAATGCACAGCTATGGCTACACCTTC.

This clonotype was seen ten or more times. DNA of the CDR3: TGTGCCAGCAGCCCCCGAGTCCAGCGGGGGACAGATACGCAGTATTTT. Translating gives CASSPRVQRGTDTQYF. This rearrangement joins TRBV7-2 to TRBJ2-3; 8 nucleotides align to TRBD2. The CDR3 runs 16 residues. V gave up 5 bases and J gave up 3 bases; unmatched junction bases: 10. Germline assignment: CDR1 SGHTA and CDR2 FQGNSA.

This clonotype was detected ten times or more. The rearrangement uses TRBV5-1 and TRBJ2-1; a weak D match, TRBD2 (6 bases). Germline V CDR1 and CDR2: SGHRS, YFSETQ. The CDR3 covers 14 residues. V lost 5 bases and J 0 bases, leaving 9 bases between the germline ends. In nucleotides, the CDR3 is TGCGCCAGCAGGGGACTGTCCTCCTACAATGAGCAGTTCTTC. Translating gives CASRGLSSYNEQFF.

The CDR3 DNA reads as TGTGCCAGCTCCTCCGTCCTCAGGGGGACATACAATGAGCAGTTCTTC. It translates to CASSSVLRGTYNEQFF. The rearrangement joins TRBV27 to TRBJ2-1, with TRBD1 identical over 7 bases. Trimming at V came to 8 bases and at J to 4 bases, leaving 14 bases not matched to a gene. This CDR3 contains 16 residues. The germline gives CDR1 MNHEY, CDR2 SMNVEV (reference sequence).

The chain uses TRBV7-7 and TRBJ2-5; TRBD2 is a possible D gene (6 bases). CDR1 is SSHAT and CDR2 is FNYEAQ in the germline V gene (reference sequence). The CDR3 consists of 13 residues. V was cut by 6 bases and J by 3 bases, with 11 bases left in between. In DNA, the CDR3 is TGTGCCAGCAGTTCTGGCGGGAAAGAGACCCAGTACTTC. As protein: CASSSGGKETQYF.